Listed below are T cell receptor beta chains from one sample, sequenced in a study of blood T cell repertoires in COVID-19. Sequencing used immunoSEQ multiplex PCR; TCRdb keeps in-frame clones, though not all of them. Among 200,000 or so clones listed, about 88% were seen once. The sample taken for sequencing was peripheral blood. Receptors originate from a woman aged 40 to 55 who had recovered from COVID-19. Both conserved end residues are part of each CDR3. A D gene is named only where the DNA matches it firmly. A row's size may be missing; if present it is once, few, many or a size class.

clone size,V gene,CDR3 length,D gene,J gene,CDR3 protein,CDR3 DNA
once,TRBV9,16,TRBD2,TRBJ2-2,CASSHGLAGETGELFF,TGTGCCAGCAGCCACGGACTAGCGGGAGAAACCGGGGAGCTGTTTTTT
once,TRBV7-3,18,TRBD2,TRBJ2-1,CASSLSSPGLAGSNEQFF,TGTGCCAGCAGCTTATCCAGCCCGGGACTAGCGGGGAGCAATGAGCAGTTCTTC
-,TRBV2,15,TRBD1,TRBJ1-1,CASSGQTGMNTEAFF,TGTGCCAGCAGTGGGCAGACAGGGATGAACACTGAAGCTTTCTTT
-,TRBV29-1,17,TRBD2,TRBJ2-1,CSVEDWTSGYPYNEQFF,TGCAGCGTTGAAGATTGGACTAGCGGTTACCCCTACAATGAGCAGTTCTTC
-,TRBV15,13,-,TRBJ2-7,CATSTQTGREQYF,TGTGCCACCAGCACTCAAACAGGGCGAGAGCAGTACTTC
-,TRBV18,15,-,TRBJ1-1,CASSPRLGRGTEAFF,TGTGCCAGCTCACCAAGGTTGGGGCGGGGGACTGAAGCTTTCTTT
-,TRBV7-2,17,-,TRBJ2-2,CASSLSTGVDYGGELFF,TGTGCCAGCAGCTTAAGTACGGGAGTAGATTATGGCGGGGAGCTGTTTTTT
-,TRBV3-1/TRBV3-2,15,-,TRBJ1-1,CASSQGWGANTEAFF,TGTGCCAGCAGCCAAGGGTGGGGCGCGAACACTGAAGCTTTCTTT
-,TRBV19,14,-,TRBJ2-7,CASSIQTGGAEQYF,TGTGCCAGTAGTATTCAGACAGGTGGGGCGGAGCAGTACTTC
-,TRBV5-8,15,TRBD2,TRBJ2-1,CASSLSGSSYNEQFF,TGTGCCAGCAGCCTTAGCGGGAGCTCCTACAATGAGCAGTTCTTC
once,TRBV28,14,-,TRBJ2-1,CASFPASESNEQFF,TGTGCCAGCTTTCCGGCTAGCGAATCCAATGAGCAGTTCTTC
-,TRBV24-1,14,-,TRBJ1-5,CATSESREGQPQHF,TGTGCCACCAGTGAATCCAGGGAAGGGCAGCCCCAGCATTTT
-,TRBV7-2,15,-,TRBJ2-1,CASSLIASPYNEQFF,TGTGCCAGCAGCCTCATAGCGTCACCCTACAATGAGCAGTTCTTC
-,TRBV27,16,-,TRBJ1-5,CASSPLTGISNQPQHF,TGTGCCAGCAGTCCCCTTACAGGGATTAGCAATCAGCCCCAGCATTTT
-,TRBV7-7,15,-,TRBJ2-5,CASSLAVSSQETQYF,TGTGCCAGCAGCTTAGCGGTGTCGAGTCAAGAGACCCAGTACTTC
-,TRBV28,16,-,TRBJ2-2,CASSTPGLSDTGELFF,TGTGCCAGCAGTACTCCAGGGCTTAGTGACACCGGGGAGCTGTTTTTT
-,TRBV5-1,14,TRBD1,TRBJ1-2,CASSPRTGSTGYTF,TGCGCCAGCAGCCCCCGGACAGGGTCTACGGGCTACACCTTC
-,TRBV6-5,13,-,TRBJ2-5,CASRNRERETQYF,TGTGCCAGCAGGAATCGGGAGAGGGAGACCCAGTACTTC
-,TRBV6-5,15,-,TRBJ2-7,CASSRRGGAGYEQYF,TGTGCCAGCAGCCGCCGTGGGGGGGCCGGCTACGAGCAGTACTTC
-,TRBV7-2,17,TRBD1,TRBJ1-5,CASSLLGQGANNQPQHF,TGTGCCAGCAGCTTGTTGGGACAGGGGGCTAACAATCAGCCCCAGCATTTT